The 32 T cell receptor beta chains given below trace back to one sample, sequenced in a study of T cells in tuberculosis. Cells were sorted from thawed PBMC rested overnight and stained with GMM-loaded CD1B tetramer, viability dye and anti-CD3. CD1B tetramers were loaded with Rhodococcus equi-derived C32 glucose monomycolate. TCRdb's table, derived via immunoSEQ multiplex PCR, lists solely in-frame clones and lacks some. The table includes nearly 60,000 clones, approximately 86% detected once. Sequences were obtained from CD1b-GMM tetramer-negative cells sorted from PBMCs. The receptor set was obtained from an adult woman with latent tuberculosis.

The V call is TRBV30, the J call TRBJ1-6, with 7 positions matching TRBD1. The CDR3 length is 21 residues. Unmatched junction bases numbered 19, after V lost 2 bases and J lost 0 bases. Germline CDR1 GTSNPN, CDR2 SVGIG (reference sequence). The CDR3 sequence: CAWSPTSFRGRTSSYNSPLHF. The CDR3 nucleotides read TGTGCCTGGAGTCCTACTAGCTTTAGGGGGCGGACGAGCTCCTATAATTCACCCCTCCACTTT.

This chain connects TRBV14 to TRBJ2-5, with D possibly TRBD2 on 5 matching bases. This CDR3 is 17 amino acids long. The germline V gene encodes CDR1 SGHDN and CDR2 FVKESK. V lost 0 bases and J 7 bases, leaving 21 bases between the germline ends. CDR3 protein: CASSQDIGGFGIGTQYF. CDR3 in DNA: TGTGCCAGCAGCCAAGATATCGGAGGTTTTGGGATTGGGACCCAGTACTTC.

The chain recombines TRBV6-5 with TRBJ2-7, with D perhaps TRBD2 (6 bases). CDR3 length: 13 residues. Germline CDR1 is MNHEY and CDR2 is SVGAGI. Trimming stripped 11 bases from V and 3 bases from J, with 17 bases between. CDR3 in amino acids: CAAWGGRGYEQYF. DNA of the CDR3: TGTGCCGCCTGGGGAGGACGGGGCTACGAGCAGTACTTC.

V is TRBV10-3 and J is TRBJ2-7; weak D call: TRBD2 (6 bases). From germline, CDR1 is ENHRY and CDR2 SYGVKD. V lost 4 bases, J lost 7 bases, and 11 bases lay in between. The CDR3 covers 12 residues. Here the CDR3 DNA reads TGTGCCATCAGTGTGAGGGCGGGGGAGCAGTACTTC. This codes for CAISVRAGEQYF.

This chain uses TRBV28 with TRBJ1-5; 7 bases match TRBD1. CDR3 length: 17 residues. V lost 5 bases to trimming and J lost 2 bases; unmatched junction nucleotides: 12. Germline V gives CDR1 MDHEN, CDR2 SYDVKM. The CDR3 reads CASSPSYRGLGNQPQHF. The CDR3 region has the DNA TGTGCCAGCAGTCCAAGTTACAGGGGTTTGGGCAATCAGCCCCAGCATTTT.

The genes are TRBV2 and TRBJ2-3, with D possibly matching TRBD2 (5 bases). CDR1 is SNHLY and CDR2 is FYNNEI in the germline V gene. The CDR3 spans 14 residues. Trimming removed 8 bases at V and 1 base at J, with 13 bases between. This chain's CDR3 is CASFPGTRTDTQYF. In DNA, the CDR3 is TGTGCCAGCTTCCCGGGAACCCGCACAGATACGCAGTATTTT.

Written as DNA, the CDR3 is TGTGCCAGCAGTCAGCAGGGGGCGCACTATGGCTACACCTTC. Translated: CASSQQGAHYGYTF. The V and J genes are TRBV7-2 and TRBJ1-2; 8 bases match TRBD1. V gave up 6 bases and J gave up 3 bases; unmatched junction bases: 6. Germline V CDR1 and CDR2: SGHTA, FQGNSA. The CDR3 covers 14 residues. Looking up the rest from reference TRBV7-2 and TRBJ1-2 gives the full variable domain: GAGVSQSPSNKVTEKGKDVELRCDPISGHTALYWYRQSLGQGLEFLIYFQGNSAPDKSGLPSDRFSAERTGGSVSTLTIQRTQQEDSAVYLCASSQQGAHYGYTFGSGTRLTVV.

This clone appeared once. The V and J genes are TRBV14 and TRBJ1-1, with D possibly TRBD1 on 5 matching bases. This CDR3 is built from 14 residues. Trimming took 6 bases from V and 4 from J, leaving 15 bases between them. Germline V gives CDR1 SGHDN, CDR2 FVKESK. As DNA, the CDR3 is TGTGCCAGCAGGGACGTCTTGGGGGGCACTGAAGCTTTCTTT. It yields the protein CASRDVLGGTEAFF.

J is TRBJ2-2 and V is TRBV7-3; TRBD2 agrees at 10 bases. This CDR3 is 15 amino acids long. V lost 5 bases, J lost 5 bases, and 5 bases stayed unmatched. In germline, CDR1 is SGHTA, CDR2 FQGTGA. CDR3 DNA: TGTGCCAGCAGCGCTAGCGGGAGTAAAACCGGGGAGCTGTTTTTT. Its translation: CASSASGSKTGELFF.

The chain has TRBV9 and TRBJ2-1; the match to TRBD2 covers 8 bases. The junction had 4 bases not matched to a gene; V was cut back by 0 bases and J by 8 bases. Germline CDR1 and CDR2: SGDLS and YYNGEE. There are 14 residues in the CDR3. The CDR3 spells CASSVGTGGYEQFF. In DNA form, the CDR3 reads TGTGCCAGCAGCGTAGGCACGGGGGGGTATGAGCAGTTCTTC. Filled out from reference TRBV9 and TRBJ2-1, the complete variable domain reads DSGVTQTPKHLITATGQRVTLRCSPRSGDLSVYWYQQSLDQGLQFLIQYYNGEERAKGNILERFSAQQFPDLHSELNLSSLELGDSALYFCASSVGTGGYEQFFGPGTRLTVL.

V is TRBV23-1 and J is TRBJ1-2; 11 bases agree with TRBD1. TRBV23-1 is noted as an ORF with a role that remains uncertain. Trimming at V came to 4 bases and at J to 7 bases, leaving 11 bases not matched to a gene. This CDR3 region has 16 residues. The CDR3 nucleotides are TGCGCCAGCAGTCCAGAACCCGGGACAGGGGGAATTGGCTACACCTTC. Translation: CASSPEPGTGGIGYTF.

This clone occurred once. The CDR3 reads CASTTPSGSADTQYF. The CDR3 nucleotides read TGCGCCAGCACTACTCCTAGCGGGAGTGCAGATACGCAGTATTTT. The V gene is TRBV5-1, the J gene TRBJ2-3, with 10 bases identical to TRBD2. Germline CDR1 is SGHRS and CDR2 is YFSETQ. The CDR3 runs to 15 residues. With 6 bases clipped from V and 4 bases from J, the junction kept 8 bases outside the gene matches.

The rearrangement joins TRBV4-3 to TRBJ1-4; TRBD1 is a possible D gene (5 bases). Germline values: CDR1 LGHNA, CDR2 YSLEER. CDR3 length: 16 amino acids. The V gene lost 0 bases and the J gene lost 3 bases, with 11 bases spanning the gap. The CDR3 region has the DNA TGCGCCAGCAGCCAAGAGGAGGGGCGGCCTAATGAAAAACTGTTTTTT. Translation: CASSQEEGRPNEKLFF.

This clone was recorded only once. The chain employs TRBV5-1 and TRBJ2-5; 14 positions match TRBD2. CDR1 and CDR2 from the germline V gene are SGHRS and YFSETQ. V shed 4 bases, J shed 9 bases, and the junction held 11 bases outside the gene matches. The CDR3 length is 16 residues. The CDR3 DNA follows: TGCGCCAGCAGCCACCAGGGACTAGCGGGAGTAGGGCCCCAGTACTTC. Translating gives CASSHQGLAGVGPQYF.

This chain uses TRBV19 with TRBJ1-4; the match to TRBD1 covers 8 bases. The germline V gene has CDR1 LNHDA and CDR2 SQIVND (reference sequence). CDR3 length: 15 amino acids. J lost 4 bases, V lost 8 bases, and 9 bases had no gene match. CDR3 DNA sequence: TGTGCCAGTGCGACAGGGGAGGTCCTTAATGAAAAACTGTTTTTT. Its protein product is CASATGEVLNEKLFF. The whole variable domain, filled in from reference TRBV19 and TRBJ1-4, reads DGGITQSPKYLFRKEGQNVTLSCEQNLNHDAMYWYRQDPGQGLRLIYYSQIVNDFQKGDIAEGYSVSREKKESFPLTVTSAQKNPTAFYLCASATGEVLNEKLFFGSGTQLSVL.

The chain joins TRBV7-9 to TRBJ1-1, with 9 bases identical to TRBD1. The junction had 8 bases not matched to a gene; V was cut back by 0 bases and J by 3 bases. Per the germline V gene, CDR1 is SEHNR and CDR2 is FQNEAQ (reference sequence). The CDR3 totals 17 residues. CDR3 protein: CASSLALGTGRHTEAFF. The CDR3 DNA follows: TGTGCCAGCAGCTTAGCGCTGGGGACAGGGCGACACACTGAAGCTTTCTTT.

The chain employs TRBV9 and TRBJ2-1, with TRBD2 matching over 8 bases. Germline CDR1 SGDLS, CDR2 YYNGEE. The CDR3 has 16 residues. The ends lost 0 bases at V and 5 bases at J; junction bases unmatched: 7. The CDR3 protein is CASSVDWGLGDNEQFF. In nucleotides, the CDR3 is TGTGCCAGCAGCGTAGACTGGGGACTAGGTGACAATGAGCAGTTCTTC.

The gene calls are TRBV4-1 and TRBJ1-2; D unclear. The CDR3 length is 12 residues. The ends were cut back, 1 base at V and 7 bases at J, with 7 bases in the middle. From germline, CDR1 is MGHRA and CDR2 YSYEKL. CDR3 loop: CASSQVRGGYTF. CDR3 DNA sequence: TGCGCCAGCAGCCAAGTACGGGGTGGCTACACCTTC.

The chain employs TRBV6-1 and TRBJ2-7, with D possibly being TRBD1 (5 bases). This CDR3 contains 14 residues. CDR1 MNHNS and CDR2 SASEGT come from the germline V gene. The V gene lost 1 base and the J gene lost 5 bases, with 12 bases spanning the gap. This CDR3 is CASSEGQGPNEQYF. CDR3 DNA sequence: TGTGCCAGCAGTGAAGGTCAGGGTCCCAACGAGCAGTACTTC.

V and J are TRBV6-6 and TRBJ1-1; D is uncertain. The CDR3 sequence is 15 residues long. Trimming cost V 9 bases and J 0 bases, with 17 bases left between them. From germline, CDR1 is MNHNY and CDR2 SVGAGI (reference sequence). CDR3: CASRAGDLMNTEAFF. The CDR3 nucleotides are TGTGCCAGTAGAGCCGGAGATCTCATGAACACTGAAGCTTTCTTT.

This chain connects TRBV5-1 to TRBJ2-7; D perhaps matches TRBD1 (7 bases). This CDR3 contains 14 residues. V was trimmed by 6 bases and J by 3 bases, leaving 16 bases between them. Germline V gives CDR1 SGHRS, CDR2 YFSETQ. This CDR3 is CASTDQGGIYEQYF. CDR3 sequence (DNA): TGCGCCAGCACCGATCAGGGGGGTATCTACGAGCAGTACTTC. The whole variable domain, filled in from reference TRBV5-1 and TRBJ2-7, reads KAGVTQTPRYLIKTRGQQVTLSCSPISGHRSVSWYQQTPGQGLQFLFEYFSETQRNKGNFPGRFSGRQFSNSRSEMNVSTLELGDSALYLCASTDQGGIYEQYFGPGTRLTVT.

The CDR3 DNA reads TGTGCCAGCAGCTTACTTTTGGCGGGGGTCGGTGGCTACACCTTC. Residues: CASSLLLAGVGGYTF. The chain combines TRBV7-8 with TRBJ1-2; possible D gene TRBD1, 5 bases. CDR3 length equals 15 residues. From germline, CDR1 is SGHVS and CDR2 FQNEAQ. V lost 2 bases to trimming and J lost 7 bases, with 17 bases between them.

The V and J genes are TRBV7-9 and TRBJ1-2; the D gene is possibly TRBD1 (6 bases). The CDR3 contains 14 residues. Deletions cut 4 bases from V and 10 bases from J, with 19 bases between. Germline-derived CDR1 and CDR2 are SEHNR and FQNEAQ (reference sequence). The CDR3 is CASSSRTDSQLYTF. The CDR3 coding sequence is TGTGCCAGCAGCTCCCGGACAGATTCCCAACTCTACACCTTC.

The J gene is TRBJ2-2, the V gene TRBV7-9, with D unresolved. This CDR3 contains 13 residues. The germline V gene has CDR1 SEHNR and CDR2 FQNEAQ (reference sequence). Trimming shortened V by 4 bases and J by 5 bases, and 8 bases separated the two germline ends. CDR3: CASSWALTGELFF. CDR3 in DNA: TGTGCCAGCAGCTGGGCCCTTACCGGGGAGCTGTTTTTT. Full variable domain (remainder filled in from reference TRBV7-9 and TRBJ2-2): DTGVSQNPRHKITKRGQNVTFRCDPISEHNRLYWYRQTLGQGPEFLTYFQNEAQLEKSRLLSDRFSAERPKGSFSTLEIQRTEQGDSAMYLCASSWALTGELFFGEGSRLTVL.

The V gene is TRBV28, the J gene TRBJ2-3, with 11 bases aligning to TRBD2. CDR3 length: 15 amino acids. Germline V gene sequence: CDR1 MDHEN, CDR2 SYDVKM. Losses at the gene ends were 6 bases for V and 1 base for J; bases not matched to a gene: 3. As DNA, the CDR3 is TGTGCCAGCAGCATAGCGGGGGGGCGCACAGATACGCAGTATTTT. The encoded protein is CASSIAGGRTDTQYF.

This chain joins TRBV30 and TRBJ1-2; D gene uncertain. The CDR3 has 12 residues. The V and J ends lost 5 bases and 3 bases respectively, with 10 bases between them. Germline values: CDR1 GTSNPN, CDR2 SVGIG (reference sequence). The CDR3 region has the DNA TGTGCCTGGGGAGTTTCGGACTATGGCTACACCTTC. Its protein product is CAWGVSDYGYTF.

The rearrangement uses TRBV6-7 and TRBJ2-2; 10 bases align to TRBD1. TRBV6-7 is labeled an ORF, and its function is uncertain. The junction had 8 bases not matched to a gene; V was cut back by 6 bases and J by 4 bases. This CDR3 is 16 amino acids long. In DNA form, the CDR3 reads TGTGCCAGCAGCCTTACCCGGACAGGGGGCACCGGGGAGCTGTTTTTT. Its protein product is CASSLTRTGGTGELFF.

The DNA for the CDR3 is TGTGCCAGCAGTGAACCAACAGTCGGCTATGGCTACACCTTC. This codes for CASSEPTVGYGYTF. This sequence joins TRBV6-1 and TRBJ1-2; D is ambiguous. Trimming left V 2 bases short and J 4 bases short, with 11 bases between. The CDR3 runs 14 residues. The germline V gene has CDR1 MNHNS and CDR2 SASEGT.

This clone was seen more than once but under ten times. This sequence joins TRBV7-8 and TRBJ1-6, with TRBD1 as a possible D gene (6 bases). This CDR3 is built from 15 residues. Between the trimmed V and J ends, which lost 4 bases and 7 bases, there was a span of 14 bases. Germline V gene data show CDR1 as SGHVS and CDR2 as FQNEAQ. The CDR3: CASSSTQTGNSPLHF. In DNA form, the CDR3 reads TGTGCCAGCAGCTCGACCCAGACAGGCAATTCACCCCTCCACTTT.

The V call is TRBV19, the J call TRBJ2-1; TRBD2 agrees at 7 bases. The length of the CDR3 is 16 residues. The junction had 8 bases not matched to a gene; V was cut back by 2 bases and J by 4 bases. CDR1 and CDR2 from the germline V gene are LNHDA and SQIVND (reference sequence). Here the CDR3 DNA reads TGTGCCAGTAGTATATTGGCTAGCGGAGCTTACAATGAGCAGTTCTTC. Translated, it gives CASSILASGAYNEQFF.

Note on this clone: One junction end does not reproduce the germline sequence, and a read error may be involved. Other DNA sequences in this sample translate to the same CDR3. This rearrangement joins TRBV5-7 to TRBJ2-7, with D perhaps TRBD1 (5 bases). TRBV5-7 has ORF status, its function being uncertain. The CDR3 is made up of 14 amino acids. The CDR3 is CASSLYGQRYEQYF. For the CDR3, the DNA is TGTGCCAGCAGCCTATACGGACAAAGATACGAGCAATACTTC.

This chain links TRBV5-6 with TRBJ2-7; 8 nucleotides agree with TRBD1. The CDR3 is 14 amino acids. The V gene end was trimmed by 2 bases and the J gene end by 6 bases; junction bases not matched to a gene: 7. Germline-derived CDR1 and CDR2 are SGHDT and YYEEEE. In DNA, the CDR3 is TGTGCCAGCAGCTTCCCAGGGGGCGTCTCCGAGCAGTACTTC. Protein sequence: CASSFPGGVSEQYF. Full variable domain (missing parts from reference TRBV5-6 and TRBJ2-7): DAGVTQSPTHLIKTRGQQVTLRCSPKSGHDTVSWYQQALGQGPQFIFQYYEEEERQRGNFPDRFSGHQFPNYSSELNVNALLLGDSALYLCASSFPGGVSEQYFGPGTRLTVT.